This passage covers 11 T cell receptor beta chains from one sample sequenced in a study of shared T cell receptors in the human thymus. Here immunoSEQ multiplex PCR was the method, and the copy in TCRdb shows in-frame clones only, minus some. The sample has approximately 490,000 clones, 75% to 80% seen once. These sequences were also reported in another study, on human thymus T cells.

The source material was thymocytes. Source of these receptors: a boy less than two years old with a congenital heart defect.

The V gene is TRBV20-1, the J gene TRBJ2-1; D is unclear. Trimming removed 3 bases at V and 7 bases at J, with 7 bases between. Germline values: CDR1 DFQATT, CDR2 SNEGSKA (reference sequence). CDR3 length: 11 amino acids. CDR3 in DNA: TGCAGTGCTAGGCCCGGGAATGAGCAGTTCTTC. Translating gives CSARPGNEQFF.

The chain links TRBV29-1 to TRBJ2-2; a possible D gene is TRBD2 (6 bases). The CDR3 contains 15 residues. Germline CDR1 and CDR2: SQVTM and ANQGSEA. V was shortened by 0 bases and J by 3 bases, with 11 bases between the two germline ends. The DNA for the CDR3 is TGCAGCGTTGAAGATCCCGGGGGAGACACCGGGGAGCTGTTTTTT. It codes for CSVEDPGGDTGELFF.

In DNA, the CDR3 is TGTGCCAGCAGCCATTTAGGGTGGCGGGACACCTTC. This translates into CASSHLGWRDTF. This chain joins TRBV7-2 and TRBJ1-2; D remains unclear. Trimming removed 5 bases at V and 12 bases at J, with 16 bases between. CDR1 and CDR2 (germline): SGHTA, FQGNSA. CDR3 size: 12 residues. Filled out from reference TRBV7-2 and TRBJ1-2, the complete variable domain reads GAGVSQSPSNKVTEKGKDVELRCDPISGHTALYWYRQSLGQGLEFLIYFQGNSAPDKSGLPSDRFSAERTGGSVSTLTIQRTQQEDSAVYLCASSHLGWRDTFGSGTRLTVV.

This chain uses TRBV13 with TRBJ1-1, with no clear D. Germline loops: CDR1 PRHDT, CDR2 FYEKMQ (reference sequence). The CDR3 is 16 residues long. Trimming shortened V by 5 bases and J by 0 bases, and 16 bases separated the two germline ends. The CDR3 loop reads CASSPHSGSMNTEAFF. The CDR3 nucleotides are TGTGCCAGCAGCCCCCACAGTGGATCGATGAACACTGAAGCTTTCTTT.

This clone appeared once. The rearrangement uses TRBV11-2 and TRBJ2-7; D is unresolved. CDR1 is SGHAT and CDR2 is FQNNGV in the germline V gene. The CDR3 totals 13 residues. Trimming took off 10 bases at V and 5 bases at J, with 18 bases between the two ends. CDR3 sequence (DNA): TGTGCCACCGCTTTAGCCCCGCTGGACGAGCAGTACTTC. The encoded protein is CATALAPLDEQYF.

This clone was observed a handful of times. The chain employs TRBV5-1 and TRBJ1-3, with D possibly being TRBD1 (5 bases). CDR3 length equals 15 residues. Germline V gene data show CDR1 as SGHRS and CDR2 as YFSETQ. Trimming took off 0 bases at V and 0 bases at J, with 7 bases between the two ends. The CDR3: CASSLDDSSGNTIYF. CDR3 in DNA: TGCGCCAGCAGCTTGGACGACAGCTCTGGAAACACCATATATTTT.

The V gene is TRBV10-3, the J gene TRBJ2-2; 8 bases map to TRBD1. V gave up 7 bases and J gave up 1 base; unmatched junction bases: 8. CDR3 length: 16 residues. Germline V gives CDR1 ENHRY, CDR2 SYGVKD. CDR3 loop: CAIKEAGTGNTGELFF. CDR3 DNA sequence: TGTGCCATCAAAGAGGCCGGGACAGGGAACACCGGGGAGCTGTTTTTT.

The V call is TRBV2, the J call TRBJ1-5; D possibly corresponds to TRBD1 (5 bases). Trimming took 4 bases from V and 7 from J, leaving 14 bases between them. Germline loops: CDR1 SNHLY, CDR2 FYNNEI. The CDR3 sequence is 14 residues long. The CDR3 is CASSGGVGRQPQHF. DNA for the CDR3: TGTGCCAGCAGTGGGGGGGTGGGGCGACAGCCCCAGCATTTT. Full variable domain (remainder filled in from reference TRBV2 and TRBJ1-5): EPEVTQTPSHQVTQMGQEVILRCVPISNHLYFYWYRQILGQKVEFLVSFYNNEISEKSEIFDDQFSVERPDGSNFTLKIRSTKLEDSAMYFCASSGGVGRQPQHFGDGTRLSIL.

On this clone itself: Other DNA sequences in the sample encode the same CDR3. The rearrangement uses TRBV27 and TRBJ2-7, with 7 bases that match TRBD1. Trimming took 7 bases from V and 5 from J; bases not matched to a gene: 5. The CDR3 has 12 amino acids. The V gene's germline CDR1 is MNHEY and CDR2 SMNVEV (reference sequence). CDR3 loop: CASTNRGDEQYF. Written as DNA, the CDR3 is TGTGCCAGCACCAACAGGGGAGACGAGCAGTACTTC.

The chain recombines TRBV25-1 with TRBJ2-5, with 11 bases identical to TRBD2. Trimming cost V 4 bases and J 1 base; bases outside gene matches: 8. This CDR3 has 17 amino acids. Germline CDR1 and CDR2: MGHDK and SYGVNS. The CDR3: CASSVGRLAGTQETQYF. For the CDR3, the DNA is TGTGCCAGCAGTGTGGGGAGACTAGCGGGGACCCAAGAGACCCAGTACTTC. The whole variable domain, filled in from reference TRBV25-1 and TRBJ2-5, reads EADIYQTPRYLVIGTGKKITLECSQTMGHDKMYWYQQDPGMELHLIHYSYGVNSTEKGDLSSESTVSRIRTEHFPLTLESARPSHTSQYLCASSVGRLAGTQETQYFGPGTRLLVL.

The V gene is TRBV27, the J gene TRBJ1-5; 9 nucleotides match TRBD1. The CDR3 has 16 amino acids. With V trimmed by 3 bases and J by 0 bases, 3 bases remained unmatched. Germline lookup yields CDR1 MNHEY and CDR2 SMNVEV (reference sequence). The CDR3 DNA follows: TGTGCCAGCAGTTTCACAGGGGGCTATAGCAATCAGCCCCAGCATTTT. Its translation is CASSFTGGYSNQPQHF.